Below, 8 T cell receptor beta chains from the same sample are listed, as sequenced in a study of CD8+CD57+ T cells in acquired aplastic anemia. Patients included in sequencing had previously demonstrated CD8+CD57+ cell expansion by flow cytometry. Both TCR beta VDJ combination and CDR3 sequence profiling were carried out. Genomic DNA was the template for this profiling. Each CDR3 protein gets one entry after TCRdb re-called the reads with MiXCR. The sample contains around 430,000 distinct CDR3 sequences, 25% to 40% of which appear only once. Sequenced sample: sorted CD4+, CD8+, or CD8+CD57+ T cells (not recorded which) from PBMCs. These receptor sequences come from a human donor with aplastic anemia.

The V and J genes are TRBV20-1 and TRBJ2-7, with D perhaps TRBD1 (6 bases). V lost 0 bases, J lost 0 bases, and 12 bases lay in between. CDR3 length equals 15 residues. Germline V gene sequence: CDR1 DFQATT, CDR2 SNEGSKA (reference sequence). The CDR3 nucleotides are TGCAGTGCTAGAGATCTCGGACAGACCTCCTACGAGCAGTACTTC. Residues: CSARDLGQTSYEQYF.

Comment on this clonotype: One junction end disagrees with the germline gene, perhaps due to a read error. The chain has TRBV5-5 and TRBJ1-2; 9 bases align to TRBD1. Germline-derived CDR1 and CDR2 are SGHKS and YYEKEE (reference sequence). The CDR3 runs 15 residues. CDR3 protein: CASSILTGGGDGCTF. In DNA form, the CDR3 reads TGTGCCAGCAGCATCCTGACAGGGGGAGGGGATGGCTGCACCTTC.

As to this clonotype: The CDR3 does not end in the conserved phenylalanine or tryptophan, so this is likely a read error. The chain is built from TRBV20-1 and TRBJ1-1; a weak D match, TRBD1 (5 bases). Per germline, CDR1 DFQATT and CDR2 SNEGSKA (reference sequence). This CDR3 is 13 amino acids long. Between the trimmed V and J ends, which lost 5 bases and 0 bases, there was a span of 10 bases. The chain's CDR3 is CSAVGGMNTEAFL. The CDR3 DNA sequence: TGCAGTGCTGTGGGGGGAATGAACACTGAAGCTTTCCTT.

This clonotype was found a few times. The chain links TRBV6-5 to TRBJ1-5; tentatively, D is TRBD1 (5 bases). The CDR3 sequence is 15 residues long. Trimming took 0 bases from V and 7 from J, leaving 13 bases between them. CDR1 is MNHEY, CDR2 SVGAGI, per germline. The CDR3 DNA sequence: TGTGCCAGCAGTTACTCGGGGGATAGCAGGCAGCCCCAGCATTTT. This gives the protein CASSYSGDSRQPQHF.

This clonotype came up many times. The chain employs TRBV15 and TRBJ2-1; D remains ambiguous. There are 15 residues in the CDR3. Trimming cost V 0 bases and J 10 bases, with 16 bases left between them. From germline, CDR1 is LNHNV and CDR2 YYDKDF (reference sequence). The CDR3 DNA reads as TGTGCCACCAGCAGAGATCCCCTGCTGGGTTGGGAGCAGTTCTTC. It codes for CATSRDPLLGWEQFF.

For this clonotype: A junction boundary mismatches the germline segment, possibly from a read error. The CDR3 coding sequence is TGTGCCAGCAGTTACTCCCCGGGACACAACACTGAAGCTTTCTTT. This codes for CASSYSPGHNTEAFF. This chain joins TRBV24-1 and TRBJ1-1; D might be TRBD1 (6 bases). Germline V gives CDR1 KGHDR, CDR2 SFDVKD. The CDR3 totals 15 residues.

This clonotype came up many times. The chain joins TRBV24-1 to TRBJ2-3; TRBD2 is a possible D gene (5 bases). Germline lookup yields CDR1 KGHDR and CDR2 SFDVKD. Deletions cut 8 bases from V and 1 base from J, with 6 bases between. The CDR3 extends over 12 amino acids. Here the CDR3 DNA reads TGTGCCACCAACGGGGGCACAGATACGCAGTATTTT. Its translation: CATNGGTDTQYF.

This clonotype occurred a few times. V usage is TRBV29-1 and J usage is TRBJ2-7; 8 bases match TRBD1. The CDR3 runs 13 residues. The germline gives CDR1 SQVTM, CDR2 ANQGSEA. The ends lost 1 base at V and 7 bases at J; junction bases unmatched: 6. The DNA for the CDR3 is TGCAGCGTTGAAGGGCAGGGGGCCGGAGAGCAGTACTTC. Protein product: CSVEGQGAGEQYF.